Described below is a single T cell receptor beta chain sequence and its context. Method: immunoSEQ multiplex PCR; TCRdb's copy keeps in-frame clones and lacks some. The table records fewer than 150,000 clones, around nine tenths of them present only once. This entry belongs to a study of T cells after somatic rescue of genetic block. This CDR3 has 13 residues. CDR1 LNHDA and CDR2 SQIVND come from the germline V gene (reference sequence). J gave up 7 bases and V 6 bases, and 5 bases lay outside the gene matches. This TCR was recovered from a woman between 18 and 30 years old. The sequencing input was peripheral blood mononuclear cells (PBMCs). This rearrangement joins TRBV19 to TRBJ1-1; TRBD1 aligns across 10 bases. CDR3 residues: CASRRQGAIEAFF. DNA of the CDR3: TGTGCCAGTAGAAGACAGGGGGCGATTGAAGCTTTCTTT.